This T cell receptor (beta chain) was sequenced for a study of T cells in Graves' hyperthyroidism and ophthalmopathy. Study observations and caveats: Clonotypes that were expanded in thyroid above 0.001 mostly appeared in blood too.

There are a few counts of this clonotype. Its antigen is still unknown. For the diagnoses, clinical symptoms, serum thyroxine and TRAb, thyroid ultrasound and orbital computed tomography were used. Researchers amplified the TCR beta CDR3 regions from RNA transcripts. HTBI primers were used for first-round RT-PCR of the TCR CDR3. One entry per CDR3 protein, called by TCRdb with MiXCR from the multiplex PCR reads. Here the sample spans 550,000 to 700,000 distinct CDR3 sequences, about 43% being singletons. The origin of this receptor is an adult woman with Graves' disease, either hyperthyroidism or ophthalmopathy (not recorded which). Sequenced: peripheral blood or thyroid tissue (not recorded which).

CDR3: CASGFRLNQPQHF. The DNA of the CDR3 is TGTGCCAGCGGGTTCAGGCTCAATCAGCCCCAGCATTTT. The chain couples TRBV2 to TRBJ1-5, with D unclear. The ends were cut back, 8 bases at V and 3 bases at J, with 11 bases in the middle. In germline, CDR1 is SNHLY, CDR2 FYNNEI. The CDR3 sequence is 13 residues long. Full variable domain (rest looked up from reference TRBV2 and TRBJ1-5): EPEVTQTPSHQVTQMGQEVILRCVPISNHLYFYWYRQILGQKVEFLVSFYNNEISEKSEIFDDQFSVERPDGSNFTLKIRSTKLEDSAMYFCASGFRLNQPQHFGDGTRLSIL.